This T cell receptor beta chain stems from a study of radiation and T cells in renal cell carcinoma. Across the whole study: Nephrectomy followed 15 Gy stereotactic body radiation by 4 weeks.

Described time point: blood 2 weeks post-SBRT. Treatment meaning: 15 Gy SBRT to primary tumor, nephrectomy 4 weeks later. The data were produced by immunoSEQ multiplex PCR, yet TCRdb's version contains in-frame clones alone and is incomplete. The sample has 100,000 to 150,000 clones, more than 75% seen once; the top ten hold 5.8%. Study-wide points: From baseline, blood top tumor clonotypes peaked at 2 weeks post-radiation. Pretreatment tumor biopsies were lacking, so baseline clonotypes are unknown.

The CDR3 length is 16 residues. The germline V gene has CDR1 SGHVS and CDR2 FNYEAQ. Trimming cost V 2 bases and J 3 bases, with 15 bases left between them. For this clone: Its target is unknown.

Sequenced here: blood, sampled from a patient whose treatment included radiotherapy and nephrectomy. This chain connects TRBV7-6 to TRBJ2-3; a weak D match, TRBD2 (5 bases). This receptor was identified in a woman in her sixties or seventies with renal cell carcinoma. Here the CDR3 DNA reads TGTGCCAGCAGCTTATTTGGCGGGTTAGGGACAGATACGCAGTATTTT. This sequence encodes CASSLFGGLGTDTQYF.